The 5 T cell receptor beta chains presented below share a single source sample, sequenced in a study of human T cells and chemical hapten exposure. Time point of the sample: healthy volunteer bleed at 6 weeks. Total RNA extraction was carried out from unfractionated whole blood. Using its own MiXCR run on the RACE reads, TCRdb lists one record per CDR3 protein. This sample has about 79,000 distinct CDR3 sequences, with over 6.5% found just once. Input material: whole blood. Source of these receptors: a male donor in good health. Some clones in this sample may be carry-over from other donors' samples.

The rearrangement uses TRBV20-1 and TRBJ2-1, with TRBD2 identical over 9 bases. Trimming cost V 0 bases and J 5 bases; bases outside gene matches: 8. The V gene's germline CDR1 is DFQATT and CDR2 SNEGSKA (reference sequence). This CDR3 contains 16 residues. The CDR3: CSAREHSGSTNNEQFF. The DNA of the CDR3 is TGCAGTGCTAGAGAACATAGCGGGAGTACCAACAATGAGCAGTTCTTC.

In this sample, this clonotype turned up many times. The chain couples TRBV18 to TRBJ1-4; TRBD1 agrees at 9 bases. Germline V gene lookup returns CDR1 KGHSH and CDR2 LQKENI. V lost 2 bases, J lost 7 bases, and 2 bases stayed unmatched. This CDR3 spans 14 amino acids. CDR3 sequence (DNA): TGTGCCAGCTCACCAAGGGACAGGGCTGAAAAACTGTTTTTT. Its protein product is CASSPRDRAEKLFF. Together with reference TRBV18 and TRBJ1-4, the CDR3 gives the full variable domain: NAGVMQNPRHLVRRRGQEARLRCSPMKGHSHVYWYRQLPEEGLKFMVYLQKENIIDESGMPKERFSAEFPKEGPSILRIQQVVRGDSAAYFCASSPRDRAEKLFFGSGTQLSVL.

The table lists this clonotype with many counts. The J gene is TRBJ2-3, the V gene TRBV21-1; the D call in the table, TRBD1, was not verified against the DNA. TRBV21-1 has pseudogene status. The CDR3 runs 14 residues. As DNA, the CDR3 is TGTGCCAGCAGCAAGGACAGGGGAGCAGATACGCAGTATTTT. Protein sequence: CASSKDRGADTQYF.

The CDR3 loop is CASTGAYEQYF. The CDR3 nucleotides read TGTGCCAGCACGGGAGCCTACGAGCAGTACTTC. V and J are TRBV25-1 and TRBJ2-7, with a weak D call TRBD2 (6 bases). Trimming shortened V by 7 bases and J by 2 bases, and 6 bases separated the two germline ends. The CDR3 is 11 amino acids. Germline assignment: CDR1 MGHDK and CDR2 SYGVNS.

The CDR3 loop reads CASSPGQGAGTEAFF. As DNA, the CDR3 is TGTGCCAGCAGCCCTGGACAGGGGGCTGGCACTGAAGCTTTCTTT. This chain links TRBV9 with TRBJ1-1; 11 bases agree with TRBD1. The CDR3 spans 15 residues. Germline assignment: CDR1 SGDLS and CDR2 YYNGEE. V shed 4 bases and J 4 bases; nucleotides not matched to a gene: 6. Looking up the rest from reference TRBV9 and TRBJ1-1 gives the full variable domain: DSGVTQTPKHLITATGQRVTLRCSPRSGDLSVYWYQQSLDQGLQFLIQYYNGEERAKGNILERFSAQQFPDLHSELNLSSLELGDSALYFCASSPGQGAGTEAFFGQGTRLTVV.